The source of this T cell receptor beta chain is a study of blood T cell repertoires in COVID-19. The wider study: Samples came from the United States, Italy and Spain, spanning acute and convalescent COVID-19. PBMCs, B-cell-depleted T cells, or T cells provided the cDNA or gDNA that made up the material.

Unmatched junction bases numbered 7, after V lost 5 bases and J lost 7 bases. CDR3 length: 14 amino acids. Germline CDR1 and CDR2: LNHDA and SQIVND (reference sequence). How the authors handled the data: Nucleated cell counts were estimated from reference gene primer amplification. TCRdb's table, derived via immunoSEQ multiplex PCR, lists solely in-frame clones and lacks some. The DNA was the basis for D and trimming; V, J and clone size are from that table. The sample lists about 160,000 clones; approximately 80% were seen once. What was sequenced was peripheral blood. This receptor was identified in an elderly woman with active or convalescent COVID-19. The gene calls are TRBV19 and TRBJ1-4, with 7 bases aligning to TRBD1. The DNA for the CDR3 is TGTGCCAGTAGTCCCCCGGGACAGCTTGAAAAACTGTTTTTT. The encoded protein is CASSPPGQLEKLFF.